These 17 T cell receptor beta chains were all obtained from the same sample, sequenced in a study of blood T cell repertoires in COVID-19. Assay used: immunoSEQ multiplex PCR; TCRdb lists only in-frame clones, some missing. The top ten clones hold around 5.4% of a sample with roughly 150,000 clones, 85% of them seen once. Sample: peripheral blood. The source is a woman in her 50s with COVID-19, enrolled during active disease.

This clone was observed once. The rearrangement uses TRBV11-1 and TRBJ2-1, with a tentative D call TRBD1 (5 bases). The CDR3 loop spans 16 amino acids. V gave up 1 base and J gave up 8 bases, with 18 bases separating them. In germline, CDR1 is SGHAT, CDR2 FQDESV (reference sequence). CDR3 sequence (DNA): TGTGCCAGCAGCTTAGTACCGACGCCTGAAGGGGATGAGCAGTTCTTC. This sequence encodes CASSLVPTPEGDEQFF.

The chain has TRBV5-1 and TRBJ2-3; 12 bases agree with TRBD2. Looked up from germline, CDR1 is SGHRS and CDR2 is YFSETQ. The CDR3 totals 14 residues. The V gene end was trimmed by 0 bases and the J gene end by 13 bases; junction bases not matched to a gene: 6. The CDR3 here is CASSLVTSGGLEYF. Written as DNA, the CDR3 is TGCGCCAGCAGCTTGGTGACTAGCGGGGGCCTGGAGTATTTT.

The chain is built from TRBV27 and TRBJ1-2; D is perhaps TRBD1 (5 bases). Trimming removed 6 bases at V and 4 bases at J, with 15 bases between. Germline CDR1 and CDR2: MNHEY and SMNVEV (reference sequence). The CDR3 runs 14 residues. The CDR3 coding sequence is TGTGCCAGCAGCCGAGACGGGGGAATCTATGGCTACACCTTC. Its translation: CASSRDGGIYGYTF.

This clone was found a few times. The chain uses TRBV12-3 or TRBV12-4 and TRBJ2-5; 7 nucleotides align to TRBD2. The V and J ends lost 7 bases and 2 bases, in that order; junction bases with no gene match: 4. CDR3 length: 13 residues. The CDR3 bases are TGTGCCAGCACCTTGGGACTACAAGAGACCCAGTACTTC. Residues: CASTLGLQETQYF.

This rearrangement joins TRBV6-2 or TRBV6-3 to TRBJ2-7, with D tentatively TRBD2 (5 bases). The CDR3 is 18 residues long. Germline lookup yields CDR1 MNHEY and CDR2 SVGEGT. Trimming took 0 bases from V and 1 from J, leaving 19 bases between them. The CDR3 loop reads CASSYSRAPTSLSYEQYF. In DNA, the CDR3 is TGTGCCAGCAGTTACTCGAGGGCTCCCACTTCCCTTTCCTACGAGCAGTACTTC.

The rearrangement links TRBV7-9 to TRBJ1-1; TRBD1 matches 8 bases. CDR1 is SEHNR, CDR2 FQNEAQ, per germline (reference sequence). The V gene end was trimmed by 7 bases and the J gene end by 3 bases; junction bases not matched to a gene: 4. The CDR3 extends over 13 amino acids. As DNA, the CDR3 is TGTGCCAGCACGACAGGGGTTGACACTGAAGCTTTCTTT. This codes for CASTTGVDTEAFF.

The chain couples TRBV6-2 or TRBV6-3 to TRBJ2-1; D is possibly TRBD1 (6 bases). The length of the CDR3 is 14 residues. Between the trimmed V and J ends, which lost 0 bases and 6 bases, there was a span of 9 bases. From germline, CDR1 is MNHEY and CDR2 SVGEGT. The CDR3 loop reads CASSYSRTVNEQFF. In DNA, the CDR3 is TGTGCCAGCAGTTACTCGAGGACAGTCAATGAGCAGTTCTTC.

The chain carries TRBV10-1 and TRBJ2-1, with a tentative D call TRBD1 (5 bases). V lost 2 bases and J lost 0, with 11 bases in between. Germline V gene lookup returns CDR1 WNHNN and CDR2 SYGVQD (reference sequence). The CDR3 is made up of 16 amino acids. The CDR3 region has the DNA TGCGCCAGCAGTGAGGCGACAGCGAGCTCCTACAATGAGCAGTTCTTC. Its protein product is CASSEATASSYNEQFF.

The chain links TRBV2 to TRBJ1-5; a weak D match, TRBD1 (6 bases). Trimming pared 6 bases from V and 4 bases from J, leaving 16 bases between. Per the germline V gene, CDR1 is SNHLY and CDR2 is FYNNEI. The CDR3 extends over 15 amino acids. Here the CDR3 reads CASSHSDSRNQPQHF. Here the CDR3 DNA reads TGTGCCAGCAGCCACTCGGACAGCAGAAATCAGCCCCAGCATTTT.

The genes are TRBV7-9 and TRBJ1-6, with TRBD1 identical over 7 bases. CDR3 length: 15 amino acids. V lost 5 bases and J lost 7; bases outside the gene matches: 8. Germline-derived CDR1 and CDR2 are SEHNR and FQNEAQ (reference sequence). The CDR3 DNA is TGTGCCAGCAGCCCGGGGACACAGGGGAATTCACCCCTCCACTTT. Protein: CASSPGTQGNSPLHF.

This chain connects TRBV5-4 to TRBJ2-3, with D possibly TRBD1 on 6 matching bases. The ends were cut back, 4 bases at V and 1 base at J, with 10 bases in the middle. The CDR3 is made up of 14 amino acids. Germline V lookup: CDR1 SGHNT, CDR2 YYREEE (reference sequence). CDR3 coding DNA: TGTGCCAGCAGCGGCAGGGGAGGCACAGATACGCAGTATTTT. Its translation is CASSGRGGTDTQYF.

The chain carries TRBV30 and TRBJ1-5; unclear D gene. V was shortened by 4 bases and J by 6 bases, with 13 bases between the two germline ends. Germline CDR1 reads GTSNPN; CDR2 reads SVGIG (reference sequence). The CDR3 runs 13 residues. CDR3 in DNA: TGTGCCTGGACCCTCATGCGGGGTCAGCCCCAGCATTTT. It codes for CAWTLMRGQPQHF.

This clone came up once. J is TRBJ2-2 and V is TRBV7-3; 11 bases are a match to TRBD2. Trimming took 2 bases from V and 0 from J; bases not matched to a gene: 2. Germline loops: CDR1 SGHTA, CDR2 FQGTGA. This CDR3 contains 17 residues. The CDR3 reads CASSLGLAGPNTGELFF. Here the CDR3 DNA reads TGTGCCAGCAGCTTAGGACTAGCGGGCCCGAACACCGGGGAGCTGTTTTTT.

This clone was detected only a few times. V is TRBV5-1 and J is TRBJ2-3, with TRBD2 as a possible D gene (6 bases). This CDR3 comprises 15 residues. Germline CDR1 SGHRS, CDR2 YFSETQ. V was clipped by 2 bases and J by 4 bases, with 14 bases between them. The CDR3 nucleotides are TGCGCCAGCAGCTTAGATGGAGGGGCGGCAGATACGCAGTATTTT. This codes for CASSLDGGAADTQYF. Using reference TRBV5-1 and TRBJ2-3 for the parts outside the CDR3, the full variable domain is KAGVTQTPRYLIKTRGQQVTLSCSPISGHRSVSWYQQTPGQGLQFLFEYFSETQRNKGNFPGRFSGRQFSNSRSEMNVSTLELGDSALYLCASSLDGGAADTQYFGPGTRLTVL.

This chain joins TRBV30 and TRBJ1-3; D gene unclear. The CDR3 totals 12 residues. V lost 3 bases, J lost 4 bases, and 7 bases lay in between. Germline V gene sequence: CDR1 GTSNPN, CDR2 SVGIG (reference sequence). The CDR3 region has the DNA TGTGCCTGGAGCGGAGGGGGAAACACCATATATTTT. As protein: CAWSGGGNTIYF.

Here the CDR3 reads CASSLVGGTTEAFF. The CDR3 DNA is TGTGCCAGCAGCTTAGTGGGGGGGACCACTGAAGCTTTCTTT. The V call is TRBV7-8, the J call TRBJ1-1; a weak D match, TRBD1 (5 bases). The V and J ends lost 1 base and 4 bases respectively, with 10 bases between them. The length of the CDR3 is 14 residues. Germline-derived CDR1 and CDR2 are SGHVS and FQNEAQ.

CDR3 sequence: CASSPRRVGETQYF. CDR3 DNA sequence: TGTGCCAGCTCACCCAGGAGGGTCGGGGAGACCCAGTACTTC. The chain joins TRBV18 to TRBJ2-5; a weak D match, TRBD2 (6 bases). Trimming removed 3 bases from V and 5 bases from J, with 13 bases in between. The V gene's germline CDR1 is KGHSH and CDR2 LQKENI. This CDR3 is 14 amino acids long.